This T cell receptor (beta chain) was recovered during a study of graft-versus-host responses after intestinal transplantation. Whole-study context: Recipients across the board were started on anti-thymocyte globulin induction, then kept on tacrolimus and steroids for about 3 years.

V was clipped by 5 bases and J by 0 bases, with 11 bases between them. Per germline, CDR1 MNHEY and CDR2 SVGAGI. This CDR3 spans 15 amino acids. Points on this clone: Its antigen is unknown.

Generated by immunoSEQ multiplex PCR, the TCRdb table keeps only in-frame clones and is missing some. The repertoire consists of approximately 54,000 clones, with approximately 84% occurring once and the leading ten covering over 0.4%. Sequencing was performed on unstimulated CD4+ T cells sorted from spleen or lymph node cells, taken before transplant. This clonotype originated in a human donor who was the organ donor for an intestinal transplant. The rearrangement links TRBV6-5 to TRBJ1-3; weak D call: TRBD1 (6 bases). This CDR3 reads CASSLDSPSGNTIYF. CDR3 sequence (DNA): TGTGCCAGCAGTCTGGACAGCCCCTCTGGAAACACCATATATTTT.